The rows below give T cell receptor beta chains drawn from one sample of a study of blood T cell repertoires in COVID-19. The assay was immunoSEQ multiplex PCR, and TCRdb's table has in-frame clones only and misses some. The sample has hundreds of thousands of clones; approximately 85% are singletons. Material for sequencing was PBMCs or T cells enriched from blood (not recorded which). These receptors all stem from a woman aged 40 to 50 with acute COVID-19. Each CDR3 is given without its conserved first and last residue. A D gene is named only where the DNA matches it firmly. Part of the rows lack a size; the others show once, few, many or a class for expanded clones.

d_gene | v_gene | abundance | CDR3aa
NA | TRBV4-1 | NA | ASSPGTTTSIYNSPLH
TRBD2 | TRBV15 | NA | ATSHGTSGGAGQY
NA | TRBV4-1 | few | ASSQDLAGGYT
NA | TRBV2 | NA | ASSESGTQPQH
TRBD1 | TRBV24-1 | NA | ATSDPNRGTNYGYT
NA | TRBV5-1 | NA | ASSLEFRSPLH
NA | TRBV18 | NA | ASSPWPIMNTEAF
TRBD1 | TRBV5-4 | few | ASRPTGVMNTEAF
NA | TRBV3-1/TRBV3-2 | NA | ASSRQDSTLFKTGELF
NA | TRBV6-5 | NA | ASRVDFQETQY
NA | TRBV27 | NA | ATTSAGVTDTQY
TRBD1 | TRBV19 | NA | ATGVLRGPDNEQF
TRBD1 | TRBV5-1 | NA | ASSLAPGQGQGSYNSPLH
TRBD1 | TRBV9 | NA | ASSAPAPGTGGEKLF
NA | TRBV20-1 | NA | SAVVSYEQY
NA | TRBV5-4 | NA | ASTRTDLGNSPLH
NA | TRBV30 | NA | AWSVARDYASAF
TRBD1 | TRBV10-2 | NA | ASSGQGTNYGYT
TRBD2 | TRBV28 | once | ASESGGRPSVNEQF
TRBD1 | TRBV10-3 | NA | AISAAGGFGNTEAF
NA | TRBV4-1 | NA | ASSLVSQGNNQPQH
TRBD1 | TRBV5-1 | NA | ASSPGTDNEKLF
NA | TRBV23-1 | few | ASSQGSPQFLLF
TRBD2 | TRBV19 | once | ASSSGRIAGGRQDTQY
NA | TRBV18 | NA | ASSPAGLEEKLF
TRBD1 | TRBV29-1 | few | SVGTGRHWGGELF
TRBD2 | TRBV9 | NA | ASSVEELASSYEQY
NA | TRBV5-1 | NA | ASSFQGHSNQPQH
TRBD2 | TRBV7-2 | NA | ASSSNIAGAGTGELF
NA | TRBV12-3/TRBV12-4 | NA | ASSFNRDGYT
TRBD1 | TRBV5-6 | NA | ASSSDRDLT
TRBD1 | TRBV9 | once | ASSVGTGRNEKLF
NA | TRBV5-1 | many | ASSLYPGDSSYNEQF
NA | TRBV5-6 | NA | ASSLVGQTEAF
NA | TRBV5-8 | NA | ASSLLNNEQF
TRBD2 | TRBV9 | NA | ASSTGGRTGELF
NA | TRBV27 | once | ASSPWTANSPLH
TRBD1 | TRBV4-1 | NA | ASSPQGARGYT
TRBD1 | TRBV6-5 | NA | ASSFLRSGGQPQH
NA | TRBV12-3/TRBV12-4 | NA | ASSGRDTGELF
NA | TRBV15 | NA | ATSRTGGYGYT
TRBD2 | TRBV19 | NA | ASSKGLEPNTQY
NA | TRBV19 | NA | ASRNPRGTEAF
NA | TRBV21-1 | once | ASSKEGTDDYGYT
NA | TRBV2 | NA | ASSVGSGGSGANVLT
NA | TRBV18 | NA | ASSLQEYYGYT
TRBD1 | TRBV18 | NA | ASSPMGTGSYEQY
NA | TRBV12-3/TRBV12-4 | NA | ASSSGVAGYT
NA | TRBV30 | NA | AWSVLKSGGGYT
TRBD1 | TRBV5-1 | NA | ASSWVQGGGYGYT
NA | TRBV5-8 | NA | ASSLTEQY
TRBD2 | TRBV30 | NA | AWSVSSGAFQQY
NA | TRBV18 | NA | ASTGDGSPLH
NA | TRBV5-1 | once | ASSLDIQDYGYT
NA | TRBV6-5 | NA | ASKPPSVDTIY
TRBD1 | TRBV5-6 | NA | ASSYPRSGGNSPLH
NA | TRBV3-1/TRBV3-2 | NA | ASSQDWGGYGYT